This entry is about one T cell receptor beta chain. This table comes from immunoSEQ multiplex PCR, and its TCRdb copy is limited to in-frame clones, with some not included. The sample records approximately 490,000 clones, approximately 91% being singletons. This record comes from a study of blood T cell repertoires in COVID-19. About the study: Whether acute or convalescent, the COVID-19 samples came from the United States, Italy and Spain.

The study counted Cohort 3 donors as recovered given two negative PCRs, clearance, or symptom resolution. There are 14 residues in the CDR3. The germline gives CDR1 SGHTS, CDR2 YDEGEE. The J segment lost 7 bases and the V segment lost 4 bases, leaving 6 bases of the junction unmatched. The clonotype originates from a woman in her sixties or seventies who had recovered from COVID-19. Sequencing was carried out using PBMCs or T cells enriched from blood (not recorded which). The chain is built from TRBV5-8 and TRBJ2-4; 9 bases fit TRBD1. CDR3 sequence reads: CASSVGQGGNIQYF. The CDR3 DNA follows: TGTGCCAGCAGCGTGGGACAGGGTGGGAACATTCAGTACTTC. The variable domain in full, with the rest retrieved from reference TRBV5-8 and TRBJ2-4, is EAGVTQSPTHLIKTRGQQATLRCSPISGHTSVYWYQQALGLGLQFLLWYDEGEERNRGNFPPRFSGRQFPNYSSELNVNALELEDSALYLCASSVGQGGNIQYFGAGTRLSVL.